This entry features one T cell receptor beta chain sequence. Antigen: not known. TCR beta cDNA was generated via 5'RACE template switching incorporating UMIs. One entry per CDR3 protein, without DNA, is what TCRdb gives after re-calling the 5' RACE reads. This sample lists over 120,000 distinct CDR3 sequences; its ten largest clones have around 12%. The sample is drawn from a study of T cells expressing NK-cell markers. Looking at the study overall: It was sorted CD3+CD56+NKG2C+, CD3+CD56+NKG2C- and CD3+CD56-NKG2C+ T cells that supplied the TCR beta repertoires.

Whole-study results and caveats: There were a handful of donors in whom these clonotypes also led the CD3+CD56-NKG2C+ fraction. CD8+ T cells in 5 or 6 donors included dominant NKG2C+ clonotypes at about 1.0-8%.

This sequence was found in a man aged 18 to 30 in good health. The material sequenced was blood T cells: a sorted CD56 or NKG2C T cell subset, CD4+ or CD8+ T cells, or bulk PBMC T cells (not recorded which).

The CDR3 is CASSYGSEAFF. The chain has TRBV9 and TRBJ1-1. This CDR3 is 11 amino acids long. The germline V gene has CDR1 SGDLS and CDR2 YYNGEE. Full variable domain (outside the CDR3, taken from reference TRBV9 and TRBJ1-1): DSGVTQTPKHLITATGQRVTLRCSPRSGDLSVYWYQQSLDQGLQFLIQYYNGEERAKGNILERFSAQQFPDLHSELNLSSLELGDSALYFCASSYGSEAFFGQGTRLTVV.